This T cell receptor beta chain originates from a study of blood T cell repertoires in COVID-19. The overall study: Researchers got acute and convalescent COVID-19 samples from the United States, Italy and Spain. From T cells, B-cell-depleted T cells, or PBMCs came the material, which was cDNA or gDNA.

CDR1 and CDR2 from the germline V gene are LGHDT and YNNKEL (reference sequence). Germline trimming cut 6 bases from V and 1 base from J; bases unmatched to any gene: 7. The CDR3 has 15 amino acids. Produced via immunoSEQ multiplex PCR; TCRdb's table is partial and in-frame only. The table shows some 250,000 clones, with 70% to 90% occurring only once. The clonotype comes from a human donor in a cohort sampled during active COVID-19. Sequenced: peripheral blood. The V and J genes are TRBV3-1 (or the pseudogene TRBV3-2) and TRBJ2-7, with TRBD2 matching 9 bases. This CDR3 reads CASSPFSGGSYEQYF. The DNA of the CDR3 is TGTGCCAGCAGTCCGTTTAGCGGGGGATCCTACGAGCAGTACTTC.